This TCR beta chain was recovered during a study of cytomegalovirus exposure and HLA in healthy donors. Study results and caveats: The majority of CMV-associated TCR beta chains were reported as apparently HLA-restricted in a later analysis.

This PCR relied on a set of 60 Vbeta primers and 13 Jbeta primers. The method was immunoSEQ multiplex PCR; TCRdb's version includes in-frame clones alone and lacks a portion of them. The repertoire holds fewer than 85,000 clones, with over 60% as singletons. The J segment lost 5 bases and the V segment lost 0 bases, leaving 6 bases of the junction unmatched. In germline, CDR1 is SGHRS, CDR2 YFSETQ. The CDR3 is 16 amino acids. As to this clone: Antigen: not known.

The chain links TRBV5-1 to TRBJ2-3; 10 bases line up with TRBD2. The receptor was isolated from a woman between 35 and 50 years old in good health and CMV-seropositive. The sequenced material came from PBMCs. Here the CDR3 reads CASSLEASGSGDTQYF. The CDR3 nucleotides read TGCGCCAGCAGCTTGGAGGCTAGCGGGAGTGGAGATACGCAGTATTTT.